This T cell receptor beta chain originates from a study of identical twins (dated by TCRdb to 2016 to 2018). General notes on the study: To test whether fetal clonotypes persist, this study deep-sequenced TCR alpha and beta repertoires from monozygotic twins, from unrelated adults of various ages, and from cord blood. To rule out contamination, replicate twin experiments were performed at different times with different library preparation protocols. The research as a whole found: In monozygotic twins, recombination models systematically underestimated out-of-frame TCR alpha sharing, but the models matched the sharing seen between unrelated individuals. Compared with coincidental sharing between unrelated individuals, an excess of low generation-probability sequences was observed among out-of-frame TCR alpha sequences shared between twins. Because the same donors could not be followed over many years, the conclusions relied on cross-sectional statistical analysis. A weaker excess of twin sharing was found in beta out-of-frame sequences because the signal-to-noise ratio was lowered by fewer shared sequences. Abundant cord blood beta clonotypes carried fewer insertions; young adult naive repertoires showed a weaker similar trend, while memory repertoires showed none. Zero-insertion analyses could be partly confounded by invariant T cells such as MAIT and iNKT, although diverse VJ usage argued against such confounding for most clonotypes.

As for this clonotype: The target of this receptor is not known. No qualities accompany the bases; no much larger clone lies one base away.

Spanning cysteine to phenylalanine, the CDR3 consists of 16 amino acids. The retained sequence is limited to the CDR3, 48 bases, with the frame set at the first base. V ends up 3 bases short and J 3 bases short, with an unmatched junction base count of 10. From the germline V gene (reference sequence), CDR1 is DFQATT and CDR2 is SNEGSKA. Every donor in the study was a healthy Caucasian. The twin cohort consisted of three pairs of female monozygotic twins, all aged 18 to 29 years. Positive isolation kits from Invitrogen were used to isolate CD4+ and CD8+ T cell populations. The library was built by means of 5' RACE. The listed sequencing device is Illumina HiSeq 2000. A universal primer binding site was added through template switching, and the final cDNA carried a unique molecular identifier so that TCR cDNA molecules could be counted accurately. Specific primers in the conserved constant-segment region were used to synthesize first-strand cDNA for the TCR alpha and beta chains. Each cDNA library was double barcoded, with a SMART-Mk sample barcode plus Illumina barcodes, to control for contamination. Two successive PCR steps introduced TruSeq adapter sequences along with Illumina sample barcodes. The Illumina HiSeq platform was used with custom primers to sequence TCR alpha and beta cDNA libraries. The study's own analysis went as follows. MiGEC processed the raw reads to extract unique molecular identifiers, while MiXCR was used to determine the CDR3 positions. Recombination models were inferred per individual with the repgenHMM and IGoR tools using an EM algorithm. Shared clonotype analysis was performed with the tcR package in R, normalizing sharing by the product of cloneset sizes. To study raw recombination without the effects of thymic and clonal selection, out-of-frame nonproductive sequences were analyzed. TCRdb handled the public reads itself, with Q25 trimming in fastp and clone calling in MiXCR, and kept productive beta chains. Rows merge per CDR3 protein into single entries with the most common DNA and genes. Here the V and J calls rest on TCRdb's processing, not on the authors' analysis. The sample table holds just under 550,000 distinct CDR3 sequences, of which roughly 15% were seen once. The ten largest clones take up more than 0.4% of the sample.

This same sample was also taken into another study, of yellow fever vaccine responses in identical twins. The second study's authors report: According to the authors, in identical twins the way T cells responded to vaccination appeared partly convergent and partly personalized. In the study, vaccine-responding T cell clones were precisely tracked in identical twins.

This sequence was found in a woman in her late teens or twenties in good health. The chain links TRBV20-1 with TRBJ1-2, with TRBD1 identical over 10 junction bases. Sequenced: CD4+ T cells sorted from blood. In nucleotide form, the sequence is TGCAGTGCTAGGGGGGACAGGGGAGAGGGAGACTATGGCTACACCTTC. It specifies CSARGDRGEGDYGYTF.